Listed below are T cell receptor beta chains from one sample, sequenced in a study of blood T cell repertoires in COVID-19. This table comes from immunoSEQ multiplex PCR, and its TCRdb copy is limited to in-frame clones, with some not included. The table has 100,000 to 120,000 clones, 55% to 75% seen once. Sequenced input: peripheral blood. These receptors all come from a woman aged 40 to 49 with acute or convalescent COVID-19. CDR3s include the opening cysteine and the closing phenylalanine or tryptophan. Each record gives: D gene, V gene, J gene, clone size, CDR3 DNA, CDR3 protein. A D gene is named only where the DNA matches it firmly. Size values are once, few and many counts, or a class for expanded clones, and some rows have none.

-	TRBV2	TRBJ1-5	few	TGTGCCAGCAGTACATTTCATGTAGGGGAGCCCCAGCATTTT	CASSTFHVGEPQHF
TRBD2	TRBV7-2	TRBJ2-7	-	TGTGCCAGCAGCCCCGGCGGGGGAGACTACGAGCAGTACTTC	CASSPGGGDYEQYF
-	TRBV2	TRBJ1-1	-	TGTGCCAGCAGTGTAACATACACTGAAGCTTTCTTT	CASSVTYTEAFF
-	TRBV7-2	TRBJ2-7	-	TGTGCCAGCAGCTTAGTCGCGGGACTGACGAACTACGAGCAGTACTTC	CASSLVAGLTNYEQYF
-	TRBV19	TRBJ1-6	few	TGTGCCAGTAAAGAGGTTGGGAATTCACCCCTCCACTTT	CASKEVGNSPLHF
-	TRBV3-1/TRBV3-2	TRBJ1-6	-	TGTGCCAGCAGCTCCACACCGCTGACAGCAAACCGGTCACCCCTCCACTTT	CASSSTPLTANRSPLHF
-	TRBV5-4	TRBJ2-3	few	TGTGCCAGCAGTCCAGCCGGGGGGCGCACAGATACGCAGTATTTT	CASSPAGGRTDTQYF
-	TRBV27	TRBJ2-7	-	TGTGCCAGCAGCAGCTCCTACGAGCAGTACTTC	CASSSSYEQYF
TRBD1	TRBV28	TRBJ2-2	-	TGTGCCAGCAGTTTACCCGCCCGGGACAGGGGCGGCACCGGGGAGCTGTTTTTT	CASSLPARDRGGTGELFF
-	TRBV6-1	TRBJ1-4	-	TGTGCCAGCAGTGAACTAACGGGGAGTGAAAAACTGTTTTTT	CASSELTGSEKLFF
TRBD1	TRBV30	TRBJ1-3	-	TGTGCCTGGAGCCCAGGGGGCTCTGGAAACACCATATATTTT	CAWSPGGSGNTIYF
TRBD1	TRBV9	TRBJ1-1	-	TGTGCCAGCAGCGTAGCGGGGGCGGTGACAGGGGGCGAAGCTTTCTTT	CASSVAGAVTGGEAFF
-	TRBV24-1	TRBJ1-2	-	TGTGCCGTCCAGGGGATACTTGATGGCTACACCTTC	CAVQGILDGYTF
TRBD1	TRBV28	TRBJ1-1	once	TGTGCCAGCAGTCTTGGACAGGGCAGAACTGAAGCTTTCTTT	CASSLGQGRTEAFF
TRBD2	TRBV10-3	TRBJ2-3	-	TGTGCCATCAGATCCTCTAGCGGGGGGCCTAGCACAGATACGCAGTATTTT	CAIRSSSGGPSTDTQYF
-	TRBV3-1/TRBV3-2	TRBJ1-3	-	TGTGCCAGCAGCCATTTTTTCGTCACTAATGGAAACACCATATATTTT	CASSHFFVTNGNTIYF
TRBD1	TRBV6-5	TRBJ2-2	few	TGTGCCAGCGACAGGGGGAACACCGGGGAGCTGTTTTTT	CASDRGNTGELFF
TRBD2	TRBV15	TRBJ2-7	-	TGTGCCACCAGCAGAACCGGGACTAGCGCCTACGAGCAGTACTTC	CATSRTGTSAYEQYF
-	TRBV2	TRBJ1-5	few	TGTGCCAGCAGATCGGGAATTTTCAATCAGCCCCAGCATTTT	CASRSGIFNQPQHF
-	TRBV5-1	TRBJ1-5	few	TGCGCCAGCAGCTTGGGAGTTAATCAGCCCCAGCATTTT	CASSLGVNQPQHF
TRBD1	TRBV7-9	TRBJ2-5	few	TGTGCCAGCAGCGAAGGGACAGGGGTTCTAGTGGGGTACCAAGAGACCCAGTACTTC	CASSEGTGVLVGYQETQYF
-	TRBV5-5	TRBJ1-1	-	TGTGCCAGCAGCTTGCGGGATGAAGCTTTCTTT	CASSLRDEAFF
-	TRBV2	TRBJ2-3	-	TGTGCCATCCAACTAAGAGTAGATACGCAGTATTTT	CAIQLRVDTQYF
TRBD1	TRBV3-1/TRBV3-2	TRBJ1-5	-	TGTGCCAGCAGTCGAGACAGGGATAGCAATCAGCCCCAGCATTTT	CASSRDRDSNQPQHF
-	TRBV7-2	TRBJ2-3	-	TGTGCCAGCAGCTTAGACCCGAAGCACACAGATACGCAGTATTTT	CASSLDPKHTDTQYF
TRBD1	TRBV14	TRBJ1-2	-	TGTGCCAGCAGCCCATTAACAACCCGGGACAGGGGTAGATCGGAAGGTGGTGGCTACACCTTC	CASSPLTTRDRGRSEGGGYTF
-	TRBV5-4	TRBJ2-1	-	TGTGCCAGCAGCCGAGGGTCCGACTCCTACAATGAGCAGTTCTTC	CASSRGSDSYNEQFF
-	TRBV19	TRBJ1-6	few	TGTGCCAGTAGTACGGGTAACTCCTATAATTCACCCCTCCACTTT	CASSTGNSYNSPLHF
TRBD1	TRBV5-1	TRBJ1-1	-	TGCGCCAGCAGCACCCAGGGGGACACTGAAGCTTTCTTT	CASSTQGDTEAFF
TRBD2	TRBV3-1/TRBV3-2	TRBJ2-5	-	TGTGCCAGCAGCCAGAAAGGGACTAGAACTCTTGAGACCCAGTACTTC	CASSQKGTRTLETQYF
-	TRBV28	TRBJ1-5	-	TGTGCCAGCAGTCCCTACGCCAACGACAGGCGAAACAATCAGCCCCAGCATTTT	CASSPYANDRRNNQPQHF
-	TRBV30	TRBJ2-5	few	TGTGCCTGGAGCGGGGCGGGGGCAGAGACCCAGTACTTC	CAWSGAGAETQYF
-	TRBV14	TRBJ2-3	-	TGTGCCAGCAGCCTATTCACAGATACGCAGTATTTT	CASSLFTDTQYF
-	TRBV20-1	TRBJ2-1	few	TGCAGTGCTAGTTCCGAGGACAATGAGCAGTTCTTC	CSASSEDNEQFF
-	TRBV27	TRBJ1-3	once	TGTGCCAGCTGGGAGGGGGGCAAGACTGGAAACACCATATATTTT	CASWEGGKTGNTIYF
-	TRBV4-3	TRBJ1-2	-	TGCGCCAGCAGCCAAGATGGCGGGGCGCCTTCGTATGGCTACACCTTC	CASSQDGGAPSYGYTF
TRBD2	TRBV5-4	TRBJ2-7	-	TGTGCCAGCAGCCAGCCCACGCCCCTAGCGGGGGGGATAGGAGAGCAGTACTTC	CASSQPTPLAGGIGEQYF
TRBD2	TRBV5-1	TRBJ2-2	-	TGCGCCAGCCAACTCTCTAGCGGGGGGGCCGGCACCGGGGAGCTGTTTTTT	CASQLSSGGAGTGELFF
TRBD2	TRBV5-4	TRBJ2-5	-	TGTGCCAGCAGCTTGGATGGGCGGGGGGGGTTAGAGACCCAGTACTTC	CASSLDGRGGLETQYF
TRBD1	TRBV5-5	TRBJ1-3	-	TGTGCCAGCAGCTTTACAGGGGGCGCTTCTGGAAACACCATATATTTT	CASSFTGGASGNTIYF
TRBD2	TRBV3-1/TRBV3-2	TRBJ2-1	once	TGTGCCAGCAGCCAAGGAGGACTAGCTATCTCAACTAGGTCCTACAATGAGCAGTTCTTC	CASSQGGLAISTRSYNEQFF
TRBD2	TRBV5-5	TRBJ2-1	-	TGTGCCAGCAGCCCAAATAGCGGGGGGTTACAGTTCTTC	CASSPNSGGLQFF
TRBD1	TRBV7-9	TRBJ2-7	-	TGTGCCAGCAGCTTAGATGACAGGGGGCCTTCCTACGAGCAGTACTTC	CASSLDDRGPSYEQYF
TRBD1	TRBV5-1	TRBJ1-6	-	TGCGCCAGCAGCTTGGCCGACAGGGAGTTTTCACCCCTCCACTTT	CASSLADREFSPLHF
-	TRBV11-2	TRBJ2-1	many	TGTGCCAGCAGCTCCGAATCTGCGGGGGAGCAGTTCTTC	CASSSESAGEQFF
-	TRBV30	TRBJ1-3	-	TGTGCCTGGATTCTTCGGGGAAACACCATATATTTT	CAWILRGNTIYF